This section outlines one T cell receptor (beta chain) sequence together with its context. Its antigen is not identified. The sample originates from a study of vaccination effects on CD4 cells after COVID-19. Broader study findings: Marked contraction was observed in infection-induced and vaccine-induced clones late after vaccination. The authors studied few convalescent patients and collected no early post-infection timepoints.

Before sequencing, viral peptide pools were used by the ViraFEST assay to expand antigen-specific CD4+ T cells. Following culture for about ten days, CD4+ T cells were isolated. All participants had two doses of either the BNT162b2 or mRNA-1273 vaccine. Nucleocapsid antibodies were negative in the vaccine recipients, who had never had SARS-CoV-2 infection. Sequencing used immunoSEQ multiplex PCR; TCRdb keeps in-frame clones, though not all of them. This sample has around 69,000 clones, with 70% to 85% found just once. CDR1 and CDR2 (germline): SNHLY, FYNNEI. This CDR3 contains 15 residues. The ends lost 7 bases at V and 2 bases at J; junction bases unmatched: 7.

The chain has TRBV2 and TRBJ1-2; 10 bases are shared with TRBD1. The TCR comes from a human donor who received a COVID-19 vaccine. Material: CD4+ T cells from PBMCs cultured with HCoV-229E spike peptides, obtained after COVID-19 vaccination. The CDR3, as DNA: TGTGCCAGCAAGCCGACAGGGGGCTGGAACTATGGCTACACCTTC. Its translation: CASKPTGGWNYGYTF. The complete variable domain, with remaining parts taken from reference TRBV2 and TRBJ1-2, reads EPEVTQTPSHQVTQMGQEVILRCVPISNHLYFYWYRQILGQKVEFLVSFYNNEISEKSEIFDDQFSVERPDGSNFTLKIRSTKLEDSAMYFCASKPTGGWNYGYTFGSGTRLTVV.